This T cell receptor beta chain was documented in a study of shared clonotypes between healthy human individuals (TCRdb year 2020). Regarding the research as a whole: The cohort included a few men and a couple of women between 18 and 49 years of age. Per donor, three plates each were used for CD4 naive and CD4 memory, two for CD8 naive, and one for CD8 memory. Blood TCR repertoires of four to six healthy adults were deeply sequenced to estimate repertoire size and the extent of clonotype sharing between individuals. To increase sequencing depth and limit assay-specific biases, different laboratories used diverse techniques to prepare libraries and sequence TCR repertoires. Between about 0.85 and 9.5 billion PBMCs per donor were obtained by leukapheresis.

A word on this clone: Its cognate antigen has yet to be identified. Per-nucleotide qualities are absent, and no much larger clonotype sits a single base away.

Using the deep immunoSEQ assay, multiplex PCR amplified TCR CDR3 regions from genomic DNA. Genomic DNA extracted from each cell subset was distributed evenly over all wells of several immunoSEQ 96-well plates, and each plate served as one replicate. For sorted subsets, about 210 ng of genomic DNA, equivalent to roughly 30,000 T cell genomes, went into each replicate PCR. Purified libraries were measured with a Qubit 3.0 fluorometer, size-checked on a Bioanalyzer 2100, and measured again with the KAPA Library Quantification kit. A separate single-read 150-cycle Illumina NextSeq 550 flow cell was used to sequence each immunoSEQ 96-well plate. The published analysis was carried out like this. Because only junctional sequences without quality scores were contained in the immunoSEQ output, filtering matching that applied to full-length reads could not be performed. To assign V/J genes and CDR3, sequences were annotated using PyIR, a Python wrapper for IgBLAST v1.9, with IMGT germline references. Any read was removed if the V/J assignment was weak (E-value above 1e-6), the CDR3 was missing, or the read contained stop codons, out-of-frame junctions, or ambiguous translated residues. V3J clonotypes were defined as sequences sharing the same inferred V gene, J gene, and CDR3 amino acid sequence. Percentage overlap between repertoires was computed as shared unique clonotypes divided by the size of the smaller repertoire. RTK rarefaction, the Chao1 estimator, and Recon v2.1 estimates of unobserved clonotypes were used to assess repertoire richness. OLGA was used to compute generation probabilities for all TCRbeta clonotypes that the gDNA method yielded from a handful of donors. As stored in TCRdb, this immuneACCESS dataset retains in-frame rearrangements with V and J assigned. A fraction of the clones does not appear; measured against another copy, unresolved V genes explain less than half of the discrepancy, and the remainder lacks a known reason. The V and J calls and the clone size are those of that table, but D and trimming were determined from the DNA. For this sample the table gives about 2 million clones, of which about 94% were detected only once. 0.85% to 1.3% of the sample is in the top ten clones.

Via the germline V gene, CDR1 is SGHRS and CDR2 YFSETQ. V loses 2 bases of germline sequence and J loses 2 bases, and the interval between the two ends is 14 bases. Inclusive of the bounding cysteine and phenylalanine, the CDR3 is 15 residues long. The read is trimmed to its CDR3 DNA, 45 bases read in frame from base 1. General conclusions and limits of the study: Higher generation probabilities were observed for clonotypes shared by all four sorted-subset donors than for non-shared clonotypes. Sampling was restricted to blood, and TCR repertoires in tissues likely differ from the TCR repertoires found in blood. When a few donors were compared, the shared fraction of clonotypes was roughly 5% for naive CD4, 3.5% to 4% for naive CD8, more than 2% for memory CD4, and around 0.37% for memory CD8. Naive subsets generally had larger estimated clonotype richness than memory subsets. The genetic and exposure-history diversity represented was limited by the small number of donors. Even with the large sequencing depth, rarefaction of the sorted-subset datasets indicated that sequencing was incomplete. Based on pairwise subsampling, the degree of clonotype sharing among donors was expected to be affected by sequencing depth.

CD8 naive samples were CD45RO-negative cells positively selected for CCR7, giving a CD45RA+CCR7+ population that excluded TemRA cells. The donors were healthy, HIV-negative adults who had no recently reported acute infections or vaccinations. Every donor was a Caucasian adult living in Nashville, Tennessee, USA. After blood collection by leukapheresis, PBMCs were isolated using Ficoll-Histopaque density gradient centrifugation and then cryopreserved in the vapor phase of liquid nitrogen. Analytical flow cytometry was used to check the purity and quantity of every magnetically sorted T cell population. Genomic DNA was isolated from every sorted fraction and measured by UV absorbance on a Nanodrop 2000c.

The clonotype comes from a man aged 18 to 35 in good health. Source material: naive CD8+ T cells sorted from blood. The intended sense of this specimen's cell subset or site label: CD45RA+CCR7+. The rearrangement joined TRBV5-1 to TRBJ2-7; TRBD1 is perhaps the D gene, given 6 matching bases. The DNA sequence follows: TGCGCCAGCAGCTTAACCGGGACAAGGGCCTACGAGCAGTACTTC. Translated, this is CASSLTGTRAYEQYF.